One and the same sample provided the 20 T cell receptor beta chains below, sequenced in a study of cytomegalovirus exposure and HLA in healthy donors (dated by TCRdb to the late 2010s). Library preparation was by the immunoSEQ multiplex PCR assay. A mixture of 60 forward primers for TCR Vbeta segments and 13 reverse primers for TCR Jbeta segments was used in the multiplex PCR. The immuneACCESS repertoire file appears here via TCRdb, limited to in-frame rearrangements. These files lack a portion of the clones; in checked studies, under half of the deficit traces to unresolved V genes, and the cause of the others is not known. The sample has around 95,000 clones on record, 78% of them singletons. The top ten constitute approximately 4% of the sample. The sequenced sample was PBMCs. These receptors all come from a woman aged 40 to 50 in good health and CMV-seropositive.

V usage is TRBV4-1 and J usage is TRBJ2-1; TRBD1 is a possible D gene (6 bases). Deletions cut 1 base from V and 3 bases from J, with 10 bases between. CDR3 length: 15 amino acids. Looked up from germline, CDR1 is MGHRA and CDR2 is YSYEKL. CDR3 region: CASSQVGAVYNEQFF. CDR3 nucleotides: TGCGCCAGCAGCCAAGTGGGGGCTGTCTACAATGAGCAGTTCTTC.

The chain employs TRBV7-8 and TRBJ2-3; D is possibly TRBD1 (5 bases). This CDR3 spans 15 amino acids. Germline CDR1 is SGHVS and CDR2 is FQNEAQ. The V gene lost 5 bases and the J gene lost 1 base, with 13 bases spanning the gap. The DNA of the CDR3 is TGTGCCAGCAGCGCCCTGATAGGGGGCACAGATACGCAGTATTTT. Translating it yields CASSALIGGTDTQYF.

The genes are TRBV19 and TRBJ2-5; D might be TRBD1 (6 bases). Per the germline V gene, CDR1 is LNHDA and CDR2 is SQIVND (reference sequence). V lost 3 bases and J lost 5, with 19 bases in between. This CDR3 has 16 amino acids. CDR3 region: CASSIYRAGSSETQYF. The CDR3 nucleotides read TGTGCCAGTAGTATTTACAGGGCTGGGAGTTCGGAGACCCAGTACTTC.

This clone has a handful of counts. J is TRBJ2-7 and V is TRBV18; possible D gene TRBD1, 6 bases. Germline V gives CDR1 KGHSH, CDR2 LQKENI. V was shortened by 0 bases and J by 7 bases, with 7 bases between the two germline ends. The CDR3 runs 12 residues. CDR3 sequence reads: CASSPPGGEQYF. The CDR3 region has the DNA TGTGCCAGCTCACCACCAGGGGGTGAGCAGTACTTC. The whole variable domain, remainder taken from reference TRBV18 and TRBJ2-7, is NAGVMQNPRHLVRRRGQEARLRCSPMKGHSHVYWYRQLPEEGLKFMVYLQKENIIDESGMPKERFSAEFPKEGPSILRIQQVVRGDSAAYFCASSPPGGEQYFGPGTRLTVT.

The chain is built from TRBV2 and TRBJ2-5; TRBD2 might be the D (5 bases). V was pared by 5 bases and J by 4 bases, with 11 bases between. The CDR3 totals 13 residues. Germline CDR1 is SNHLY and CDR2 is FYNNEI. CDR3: CASSQTIRETQYF. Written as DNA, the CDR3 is TGTGCCAGCAGTCAGACTATCCGAGAGACCCAGTACTTC.

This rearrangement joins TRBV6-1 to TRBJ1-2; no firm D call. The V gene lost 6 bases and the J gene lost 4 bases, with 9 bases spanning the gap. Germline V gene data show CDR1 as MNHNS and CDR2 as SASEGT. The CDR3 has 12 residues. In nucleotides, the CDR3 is TGTGCCAGCAGCGAGGGTACCTATGGCTACACCTTC. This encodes CASSEGTYGYTF.

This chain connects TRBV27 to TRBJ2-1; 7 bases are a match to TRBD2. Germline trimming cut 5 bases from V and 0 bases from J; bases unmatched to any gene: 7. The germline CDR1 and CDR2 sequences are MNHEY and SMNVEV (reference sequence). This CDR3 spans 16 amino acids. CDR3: CASSPRTSSSYNEQFF. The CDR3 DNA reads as TGTGCCAGCAGTCCACGGACTAGTAGCTCCTACAATGAGCAGTTCTTC.

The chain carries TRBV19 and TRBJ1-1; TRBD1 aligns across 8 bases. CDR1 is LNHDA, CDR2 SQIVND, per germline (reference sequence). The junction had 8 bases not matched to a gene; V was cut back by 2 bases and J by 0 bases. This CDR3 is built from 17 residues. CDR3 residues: CASSITAGGPLNTEAFF. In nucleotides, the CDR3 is TGTGCCAGTAGTATAACTGCAGGGGGCCCGTTGAACACTGAAGCTTTCTTT.

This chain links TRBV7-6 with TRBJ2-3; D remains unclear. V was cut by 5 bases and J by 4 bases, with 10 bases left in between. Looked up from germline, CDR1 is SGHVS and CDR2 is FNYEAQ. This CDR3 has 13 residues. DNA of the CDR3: TGTGCCAGCAGCCTACGACTTCCAGATACGCAGTATTTT. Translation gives CASSLRLPDTQYF.

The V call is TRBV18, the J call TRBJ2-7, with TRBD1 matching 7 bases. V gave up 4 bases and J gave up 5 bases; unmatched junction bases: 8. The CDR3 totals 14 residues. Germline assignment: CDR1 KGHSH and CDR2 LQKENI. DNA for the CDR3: TGTGCCAGCTCACTGAGACAGGGATCCCACGAGCAGTACTTC. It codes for CASSLRQGSHEQYF.

The CDR3 DNA reads as TGTGCCAGCGGTACCGGGACAGGGTCCTACGAGCAGTACTTC. Its translation is CASGTGTGSYEQYF. The chain has TRBV2 and TRBJ2-7, with 9 bases identical to TRBD1. After removal of 8 bases from V and 1 base from J, the junction contained 6 bases not matched to a gene. The CDR3 covers 14 residues. In germline, CDR1 is SNHLY, CDR2 FYNNEI.

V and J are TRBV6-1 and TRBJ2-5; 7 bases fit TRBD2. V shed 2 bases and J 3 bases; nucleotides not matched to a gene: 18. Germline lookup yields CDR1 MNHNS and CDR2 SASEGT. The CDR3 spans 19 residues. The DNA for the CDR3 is TGTGCCAGCAGTGAAACCCTGGGAGGGAGGGCATTATCGAAAGAGACCCAGTACTTC. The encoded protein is CASSETLGGRALSKETQYF.

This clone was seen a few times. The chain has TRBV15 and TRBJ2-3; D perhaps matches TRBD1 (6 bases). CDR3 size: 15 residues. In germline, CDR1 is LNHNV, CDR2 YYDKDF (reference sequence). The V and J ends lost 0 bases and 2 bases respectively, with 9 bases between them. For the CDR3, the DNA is TGTGCCACCAGCAGAGATGGGGGCCTCACAGATACGCAGTATTTT. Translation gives CATSRDGGLTDTQYF. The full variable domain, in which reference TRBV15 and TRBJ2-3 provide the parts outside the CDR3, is DAMVIQNPRYQVTQFGKPVTLSCSQTLNHNVMYWYQQKSSQAPKLLFHYYDKDFNNEADTPDNFQSRRPNTSFCFLDIRSPGLGDTAMYLCATSRDGGLTDTQYFGPGTRLTVL.

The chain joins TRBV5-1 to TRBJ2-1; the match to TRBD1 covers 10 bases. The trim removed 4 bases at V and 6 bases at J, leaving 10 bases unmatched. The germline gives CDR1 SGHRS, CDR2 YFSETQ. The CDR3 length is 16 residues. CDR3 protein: CASSPGDRGLLNEQFF. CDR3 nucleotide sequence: TGCGCCAGCAGCCCCGGGGACAGGGGCCTCCTCAATGAGCAGTTCTTC.

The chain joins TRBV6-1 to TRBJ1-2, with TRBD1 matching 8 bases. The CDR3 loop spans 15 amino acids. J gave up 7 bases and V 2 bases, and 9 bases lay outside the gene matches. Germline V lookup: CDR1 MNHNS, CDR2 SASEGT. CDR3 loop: CASSETTGVRRGYTF. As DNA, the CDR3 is TGTGCCAGCAGTGAAACGACAGGGGTTAGACGTGGCTACACCTTC.

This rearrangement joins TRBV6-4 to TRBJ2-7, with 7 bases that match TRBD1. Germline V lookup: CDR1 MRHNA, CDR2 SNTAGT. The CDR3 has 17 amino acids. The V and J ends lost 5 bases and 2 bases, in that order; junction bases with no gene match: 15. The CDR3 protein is CASSPTVYRGSTYEQYF. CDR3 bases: TGTGCCAGCAGTCCGACCGTGTACAGGGGCTCTACCTACGAGCAGTACTTC.

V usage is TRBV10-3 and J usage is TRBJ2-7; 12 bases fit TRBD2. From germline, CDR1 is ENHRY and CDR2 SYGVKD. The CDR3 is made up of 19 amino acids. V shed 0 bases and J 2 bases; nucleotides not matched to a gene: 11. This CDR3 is CAISESTRLAGVWTYEQYF. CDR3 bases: TGTGCCATCAGTGAGTCGACGAGACTAGCGGGAGTGTGGACCTACGAGCAGTACTTC.

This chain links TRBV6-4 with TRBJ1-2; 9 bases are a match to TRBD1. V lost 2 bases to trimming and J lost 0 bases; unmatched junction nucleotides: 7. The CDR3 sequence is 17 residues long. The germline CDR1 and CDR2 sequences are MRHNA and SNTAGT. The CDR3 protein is CASSDLYRGRANYGYTF. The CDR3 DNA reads TGTGCCAGCAGTGACCTTTACAGGGGGCGCGCTAACTATGGCTACACCTTC.

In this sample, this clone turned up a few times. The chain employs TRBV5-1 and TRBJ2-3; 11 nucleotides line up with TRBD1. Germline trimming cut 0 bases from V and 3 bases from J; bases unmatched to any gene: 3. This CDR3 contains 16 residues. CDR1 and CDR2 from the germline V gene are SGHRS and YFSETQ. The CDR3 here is CASSLGTGGETDTQYF. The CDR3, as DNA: TGCGCCAGCAGCTTGGGGACAGGGGGCGAAACAGATACGCAGTATTTT.

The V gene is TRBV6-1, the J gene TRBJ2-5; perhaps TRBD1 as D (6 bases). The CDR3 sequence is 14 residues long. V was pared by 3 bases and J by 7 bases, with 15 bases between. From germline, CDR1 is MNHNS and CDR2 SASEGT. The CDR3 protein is CASSDRHLGGTQYF. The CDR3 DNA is TGTGCCAGCAGTGATCGACATTTAGGGGGGACCCAGTACTTC.